These T cell receptor beta chains were read from a single sample in a study of human T cells and chemical hapten exposure. TCRdb reanalysed the RACE reads using MiXCR and keeps one entry per CDR3 protein. The sample carries over 100,000 distinct CDR3 sequences, approximately 9.5% recorded once. The specimen was whole blood. These receptors all come from a male donor in good health. Some clones in this sample may be carry-over from other donors' samples. CDR3s include the opening cysteine and the closing phenylalanine or tryptophan. The D gene is left open where the match is weak. Only part of the rows carry a size: once, few, many, or a class if the clone is expanded.

abundance	v_gene	j_gene	d_gene	CDR3aa	CDR3nt
few	TRBV7-7	TRBJ2-5	TRBD1	CASSSNRGKETQYF	TGTGCCAGCAGCTCGAACAGGGGGAAAGAGACCCAGTACTTC
few	TRBV18	TRBJ2-1	.	CASSPGEGRQSGNEQFF	TGTGCCAGCTCACCGGGAGAGGGGAGACAATCTGGGAATGAGCAGTTCTTC
.	TRBV7-2	TRBJ1-1	.	CASSLGQPNTEAFF	TGTGCCAGCAGCTTAGGACAGCCGAACACTGAAGCTTTCTTT
.	TRBV5-1	TRBJ2-7	TRBD1	CASSFGQGGGYEQYF	TGCGCCAGCAGCTTCGGACAGGGGGGAGGCTACGAGCAGTACTTC
.	TRBV6-4	TRBJ2-2	.	CASTLAGYPEELFF	TGTGCCAGTACCCTTGCGGGGTACCCCGAGGAGCTGTTTTTT
many	TRBV12-3/TRBV12-4	TRBJ2-7	.	CASSLLGYEQYF	TGTGCCAGCAGTTTACTGGGGTACGAGCAGTACTTC
few	TRBV6-2/TRBV6-3	TRBJ2-7	.	CASSGDGTGLYEQYF	TGTGCCAGCAGTGGCGACGGGACGGGGCTCTACGAGCAGTACTTC
.	TRBV2	TRBJ2-1	.	CASSFDLSSYNEQSF	TGTGCCAGCAGCTTCGACTTAAGCTCCTACAATGAGCAGTCCTTC
many	TRBV4-2	TRBJ1-6	.	CASSQSELRLSYNSPLHF	TGTGCCAGCAGCCAAAGTGAATTGAGGCTCTCCTATAATTCACCCCTCCACTTT
few	TRBV10-1	TRBJ1-1	.	CASSESPGQYTEAFF	TGCGCCAGCAGTGAATCACCGGGACAATACACTGAAGCTTTCTTT
few	TRBV7-9	TRBJ2-3	.	CASSRNPGRWYF	TGTGCCAGCAGCCGAAATCCGGGACGGTGGTATTTT
many	TRBV7-2	TRBJ1-1	.	CASSPGQGRSEAFF	TGTGCCAGCAGCCCTGGGCAGGGACGTTCTGAAGCTTTCTTT
few	TRBV6-6	TRBJ2-3	TRBD1	CASSYGTGVADTQYF	TGTGCCAGCAGTTATGGGACAGGGGTTGCGGATACGCAGTATTTT
.	TRBV3-1	TRBJ2-1	TRBD2	CASSQDPPGRGSEQFF	TGTGCCAGCAGCCAAGACCCCCCCGGGAGGGGCAGTGAGCAGTTCTTC
few	TRBV25-1	TRBJ2-5	TRBD2	CASSEGGTSGRQETQYF	TGTGCCAGCAGTGAAGGGGGGACTAGCGGGAGACAAGAGACCCAGTACTTC
few	TRBV27	TRBJ2-7	.	CASRNSGAEQYF	TGTGCCAGCAGGAACTCGGGGGCCGAGCAGTACTTC
few	TRBV29-1	TRBJ2-1	.	CSVGLSKSYNEQFF	TGCAGCGTTGGACTCTCCAAATCCTACAATGAGCAGTTCTTC
few	TRBV9	TRBJ2-7	TRBD2	CASSTGGLTYEQYF	TGTGCCAGCAGCACGGGGGGGCTGACCTACGAGCAGTACTTC
.	TRBV7-3	TRBJ2-2	TRBD2	CASSSLGTRNTGELFF	TGTGCCAGCAGCTCCCTCGGGACTAGAAACACCGGGGAGCTGTTTTTT